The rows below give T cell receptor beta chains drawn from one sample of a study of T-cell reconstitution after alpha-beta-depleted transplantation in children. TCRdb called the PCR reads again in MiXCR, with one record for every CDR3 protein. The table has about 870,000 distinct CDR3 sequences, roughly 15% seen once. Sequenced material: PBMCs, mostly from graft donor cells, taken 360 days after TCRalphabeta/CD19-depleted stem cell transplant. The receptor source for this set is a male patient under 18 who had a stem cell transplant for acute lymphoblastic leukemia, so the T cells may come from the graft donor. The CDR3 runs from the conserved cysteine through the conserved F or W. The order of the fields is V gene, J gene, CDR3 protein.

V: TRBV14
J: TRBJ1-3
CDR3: CASSRTGMRSGNTIYF

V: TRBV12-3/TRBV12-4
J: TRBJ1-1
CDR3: CASSLGVRNTEAFF

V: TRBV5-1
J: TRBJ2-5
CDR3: CASSFGVKKTQYF

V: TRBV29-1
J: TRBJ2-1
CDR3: CSVDSLRISSYNEQFF

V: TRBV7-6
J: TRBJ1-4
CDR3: CASSSYRAGPVELFF

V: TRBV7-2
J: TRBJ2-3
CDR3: CASSLGGPRADTQYF

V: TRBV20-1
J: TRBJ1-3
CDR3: CSAKRAGTGTIYF

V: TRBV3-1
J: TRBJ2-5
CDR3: CARSSTLTKAYPQETQYF

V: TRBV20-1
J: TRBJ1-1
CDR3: CSASSARAMNTEAFF

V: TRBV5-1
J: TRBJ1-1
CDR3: CASSLFGLMDTEAFF

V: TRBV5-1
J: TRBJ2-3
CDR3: CASSLVVSGGDTQYF

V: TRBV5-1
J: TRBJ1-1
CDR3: CASSLASANTEAFF

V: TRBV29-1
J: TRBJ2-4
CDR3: CSVEPSGQGYIQYF

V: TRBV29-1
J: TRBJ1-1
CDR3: CSVVWVRSGITEAFF

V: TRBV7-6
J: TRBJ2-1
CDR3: CASSLREAGLVNEQFF